The entry below gives a single T cell receptor (beta chain) sequence along with its context. Its antigen is unknown. This sample was taken from a study of CD8 T cells in Susac syndrome. Study-wide results and caveats: By the study's own acknowledgment, its TCR sequencing and HLA analysis included relatively few individuals.

V shed 4 bases and J shed 1 base, with 10 bases lying between them. The CDR3 consists of 13 residues. Germline V gives CDR1 SQVTM, CDR2 ANQGSEA. CD8+ and CD4+ T cells circulating in blood were sequenced for TCR beta. TEMRA cells were FACS-enriched, unlike CD8+ and CD4+ T cells, which were negatively isolated. It was with random hexamers that about 0.45 to 1 ug RNA was reverse transcribed. Amplification of TCR beta CDR3 across 54 Vbeta and 13 Jbeta was performed with immunoSEQ multiplex PCR. Using its own MiXCR run on the immunoSEQ multiplex PCR reads, TCRdb lists one record per CDR3 protein. The sample includes approximately 150,000 distinct CDR3 sequences, roughly 95% of them seen just once.

This chain links TRBV29-1 with TRBJ2-5, with D perhaps being TRBD1 or TRBD2 (5 bases each). Sequencing was performed on CD4+ T cells from PBMCs. The clonotype originates from a human donor with multiple sclerosis. The CDR3 coding sequence is TGCAGCGTTGTTTTCGGGGCCCAAGAGACCCAGTACTTC. Translating it yields CSVVFGAQETQYF.